These T cell receptor beta chains were read from a single sample in a study of T-cell reconstitution after alpha-beta-depleted transplantation in children. Using its own MiXCR run on the PCR reads, TCRdb lists one record per CDR3 protein. Of 350,000 to 500,000 distinct CDR3 sequences detected, 43% appear once; the ten largest clones hold about 30%. The input for sequencing was PBMCs, taken before TCRalphabeta/CD19-depleted stem cell transplant. Every receptor here comes from a girl aged 2 to 10 with aplastic anemia, due to receive a stem cell transplant. Each CDR3 is given with its conserved first and last residue. The D gene is left open where the match is weak. Expanded clones get a size class; other rows say once, few or many, or leave the size out.

v_call	j_call	clone_size	d_call	cdr3_aa	cdr3_nt
TRBV4-2	TRBJ2-7	.	.	CASSQDSRTGDEQYF	TGTGCCAGCAGCCAAGATTCCCGGACTGGAGACGAGCAGTACTTC
TRBV11-2	TRBJ2-3	few	.	CASSYIRDGDTQYF	TGTGCCAGCAGCTACATACGGGATGGGGATACGCAGTATTTT
TRBV7-9	TRBJ2-2	.	TRBD1	CASSPGQGWTGELFF	TGTGCCAGCAGCCCCGGACAGGGCTGGACCGGGGAGCTGTTTTTT
TRBV4-1	TRBJ2-1	.	.	CASSPGAGTHLKNEQFF	TGCGCCAGCAGCCCGGGCGCGGGAACTCATCTTAAAAATGAGCAGTTCTTC
TRBV15	TRBJ2-7	many	TRBD2	CATSRKAGTSGRAAEQYF	TGTGCCACCAGCAGGAAGGCCGGGACTAGCGGGAGAGCCGCCGAGCAGTACTTC
TRBV5-1	TRBJ2-5	many	TRBD2	CASSSTGNVAGDSETQYF	TGCGCCAGCAGCTCGACCGGTAACGTGGCGGGAGATTCTGAGACCCAGTACTTC
TRBV15	TRBJ2-3	many	.	CATSNGQSTDTQYF	TGTGCCACCAGCAACGGACAGAGCACAGATACGCAGTATTTT
TRBV7-4	TRBJ2-3	.	.	CASSLALAASTDTQYF	TGTGCCAGCAGCTTAGCTCTAGCAGCTAGCACAGATACGCAGTATTTT
TRBV29-1	TRBJ2-7	many	.	CSVERRPYEQYF	TGCAGCGTTGAAAGGCGTCCCTACGAGCAGTACTTC
TRBV7-2	TRBJ1-3	.	.	CASSLLHSSGNTIYF	TGTGCCAGCAGCTTACTACATTCTTCTGGAAACACCATATATTTT
TRBV20-1	TRBJ2-1	.	.	CSARSARAINEQFF	TGCAGTGCTAGAAGCGCAAGGGCCATCAATGAGCAGTTCTTC
TRBV4-2	TRBJ1-1	few	.	CASSRDRTLAFF	TGTGCCAGCAGCCGAGACAGAACATTAGCTTTCTTT
TRBV29-1	TRBJ2-3	once	.	CSVVVGPTDTQYF	TGCAGCGTTGTAGTTGGTCCCACAGATACGCAGTATTTT
TRBV6-5	TRBJ2-7	few	.	CASSYTASGLTNEQYF	TGTGCCAGCAGTTACACCGCGTCCGGCCTAACTAACGAGCAGTACTTC
TRBV20-1	TRBJ2-1	many	.	CSARGLEYNEQFF	TGCAGTGCTAGAGGACTAGAGTACAATGAGCAGTTCTTC
TRBV3-1	TRBJ2-3	many	.	CASCWGLADTQYF	TGTGCCAGCTGCTGGGGTCTGGCAGATACGCAGTATTTT
TRBV20-1	TRBJ2-4	.	TRBD2	CGARDTGRGNIQYF	TGCGGTGCTAGAGATACCGGGAGGGGAAACATTCAGTACTTC
TRBV7-6	TRBJ2-1	once	TRBD2	CASSSASGSLNEQFF	TGTGCCAGCAGCTCAGCTAGCGGGAGTCTTAATGAGCAGTTCTTC
TRBV5-1	TRBJ2-1	many	TRBD2	CASSLRGLAGMGEQFF	TGCGCCAGCAGCTTGAGGGGACTAGCGGGAATGGGTGAGCAGTTCTTC
TRBV4-2	TRBJ2-3	many	.	CASSQTPGVGTDTQYF	TGTGCCAGCAGCCAGACACCCGGCGTCGGCACAGATACGCAGTATTTT
TRBV5-1	TRBJ2-7	.	TRBD2	CASSLGQAGRLDLIQSYEQYF	TGCGCCAGCAGCTTGGGACAAGCGGGAAGACTCGACCTAATTCAGTCCTACGAGCAGTACTTC
TRBV20-1	TRBJ2-5	few	.	CSARRRGTQETQYF	TGCAGTGCTAGACGCAGGGGGACTCAAGAGACCCAGTACTTC
TRBV2	TRBJ1-1	many	.	CASSRGENTEAFF	TGTGCCAGCAGCCGAGGGGAGAACACTGAAGCTTTCTTT
TRBV20-1	TRBJ2-5	.	.	CSARYGGETQYF	TGCAGTGCTAGATATGGGGGAGAGACCCAGTACTTC
TRBV6-2/TRBV6-3	TRBJ2-4	many	.	CASSYSAGYNDIQYF	TGTGCCAGCAGTTACTCGGCGGGATATAATGACATTCAGTACTTC
TRBV6-2/TRBV6-3	TRBJ2-3	.	TRBD2	CASSSTAGGPDTQYF	TGTGCCAGCAGTTCCACAGCGGGGGGCCCAGATACGCAGTATTTT
TRBV5-1	TRBJ1-1	.	.	CASSLEGFTTEAFF	TGCGCCAGCAGCTTGGAGGGTTTCACCACTGAAGCTTTCTTT
TRBV5-6	TRBJ1-1	.	.	CASSPTGGDKAFF	TGTGCCAGCAGCCCAACCGGGGGGGATAAAGCTTTCTTT
TRBV20-1	TRBJ2-7	.	.	CSARVQADYEQYF	TGCAGTGCTAGGGTACAGGCCGACTACGAGCAGTACTTC
TRBV4-3	TRBJ2-1	many	TRBD2	CASSQDTGTSGTNEQFF	TGCGCCAGCAGCCAAGATACCGGGACTAGCGGGACAAATGAGCAGTTCTTC
TRBV6-5	TRBJ2-3	.	.	CASSYSSFTSTDTQYF	TGTGCCAGCAGTTACTCGAGTTTTACCTCCACAGATACGCAGTATTTT
TRBV19	TRBJ2-1	.	.	CASSIELSSYNEQFF	TGTGCCAGTAGTATAGAGCTGAGCTCCTACAATGAGCAGTTCTTC
TRBV6-4	TRBJ2-1	many	TRBD2	CASSPLKAGGGYRSGEQFF	TGTGCCAGCAGTCCCCTTAAAGCGGGAGGGGGGTACAGGAGTGGTGAGCAGTTCTTC
TRBV5-1	TRBJ1-1	.	.	CASSGIDRAGEAFF	TGCGCCAGCAGCGGTATCGACAGAGCAGGTGAAGCTTTCTTT
TRBV5-1	TRBJ2-7	few	.	CASGKGSYEQYF	TGCGCCAGCGGAAAGGGGTCCTACGAGCAGTACTTC
TRBV7-2	TRBJ2-5	few	TRBD2	CASSLLAGVGETQYF	TGTGCCAGCAGCTTATTGGCGGGAGTGGGGGAGACCCAGTACTTC
TRBV21-1	TRBJ2-1	.	.	CASSKRARGRFF	TGTGCCAGCAGCAAAAGGGCCAGGGGAAGGTTCTTC
TRBV12-3/TRBV12-4	TRBJ1-1	.	.	CASGGGTVPEAFF	TGTGCCAGCGGGGGGGGTACAGTACCTGAAGCTTTCTTT
TRBV20-1	TRBJ2-1	.	TRBD2	CSARATGTSDNNEQFF	TGCAGTGCTAGAGCAACCGGGACTAGCGACAACAATGAGCAGTTCTTC
TRBV5-6	TRBJ2-7	.	.	CASSQITGPSYEQYF	TGTGCCAGCAGCCAAATTACAGGGCCCTCCTACGAGCAGTACTTC
TRBV11-2	TRBJ1-1	many	.	CASSLGDITEAFF	TGTGCCAGCAGCTTAGGGGACATAACTGAAGCTTTCTTT
TRBV2	TRBJ1-1	many	TRBD1	CASGRQGQAFF	TGTGCCAGCGGCCGACAGGGTCAAGCTTTCTTT
TRBV20-1	TRBJ2-1	.	TRBD2	CSAREGGRAPSYNEQFF	TGCAGTGCTAGAGAAGGCGGGAGGGCCCCCTCCTACAATGAGCAGTTCTTC
TRBV29-1	TRBJ2-3	.	TRBD1	CSVDGDREGRADTQYF	TGCAGCGTTGACGGGGACAGGGAAGGGAGGGCAGATACGCAGTATTTT
TRBV20-1	TRBJ2-5	once	TRBD1	CSVYGQGQETQYF	TGCAGTGTTTATGGACAGGGGCAAGAGACCCAGTACTTC
TRBV7-2	TRBJ2-5	many	TRBD1	CASSAGTGLEETQYF	TGTGCCAGCAGCGCAGGGACAGGGTTAGAAGAGACCCAGTACTTC
TRBV5-1	TRBJ2-1	medium-sized	.	CASSLLVMSRGNEQFF	TGCGCCAGCAGCTTGTTGGTCATGTCCCGGGGTAATGAGCAGTTCTTC
TRBV10-2	TRBJ1-5	.	.	CASSEGAFMGNQPQHF	TGCGCCAGCAGTGAGGGGGCCTTTATGGGCAATCAGCCCCAGCATTTT
TRBV20-1	TRBJ2-7	once	TRBD1	CSARERGQGYEQYF	TGCAGTGCTAGAGAGAGGGGACAGGGGTACGAGCAGTACTTC
TRBV7-6	TRBJ2-1	.	TRBD2	CASSPTAASGGYNEQFF	TGTGCCAGCAGCCCAACCGCTGCTAGCGGGGGCTACAATGAGCAGTTCTTC
TRBV5-6	TRBJ1-1	many	.	CASSLITPGTEAFF	TGTGCCAGCAGCTTGATAACTCCTGGGACTGAAGCTTTCTTT
TRBV7-9	TRBJ1-4	many	TRBD1	CASSPQGAGEKLFF	TGTGCCAGCAGCCCACAGGGGGCGGGTGAAAAACTGTTTTTT
TRBV5-6	TRBJ1-4	many	.	CASSFRRANEKLFF	TGTGCCAGCAGCTTCCGCCGGGCTAATGAAAAACTGTTTTTT
TRBV28	TRBJ2-5	many	.	CASRGNQETQYF	TGTGCCAGCAGAGGAAACCAAGAGACCCAGTACTTC
TRBV4-1	TRBJ2-3	many	TRBD2	CASSQRILAGQSTDTQYF	TGCGCCAGCAGCCAAAGAATACTAGCGGGTCAAAGCACAGATACGCAGTATTTT
TRBV7-2	TRBJ1-1	many	.	CASSLEGGSTEAFF	TGTGCCAGCAGCTTAGAGGGTGGCAGCACTGAAGCTTTCTTT
TRBV12-3/TRBV12-4	TRBJ1-5	many	.	CASSLVGGQPQHF	TGTGCCAGCAGTTTAGTGGGGGGGCAGCCCCAGCATTTT
TRBV20-1	TRBJ1-5	.	.	CSAPGHPVGQPQHF	TGCAGTGCCCCGGGACACCCAGTAGGTCAGCCCCAGCATTTT
TRBV3-1	TRBJ2-6	many	TRBD2	CASSLLAGASGANVLTF	TGTGCCAGCAGCCTACTAGCGGGAGCTTCAGGGGCCAACGTCCTGACTTTC
TRBV12-3/TRBV12-4	TRBJ1-1	.	.	CASGRENTEAFF	TGTGCCAGTGGTAGGGAGAACACTGAAGCTTTCTTT